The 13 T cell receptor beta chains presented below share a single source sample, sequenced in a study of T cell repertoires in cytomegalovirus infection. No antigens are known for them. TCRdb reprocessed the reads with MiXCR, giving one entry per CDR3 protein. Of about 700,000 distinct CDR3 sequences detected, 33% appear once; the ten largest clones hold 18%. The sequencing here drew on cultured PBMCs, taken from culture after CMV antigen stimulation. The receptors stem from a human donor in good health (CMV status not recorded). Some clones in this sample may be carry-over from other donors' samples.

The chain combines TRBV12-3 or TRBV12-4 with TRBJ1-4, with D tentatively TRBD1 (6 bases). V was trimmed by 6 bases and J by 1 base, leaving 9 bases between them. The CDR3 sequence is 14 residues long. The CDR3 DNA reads TGTGCCAGCAGGCTACAGGGAACTAATGAAAAACTGTTTTTT. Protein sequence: CASRLQGTNEKLFF.

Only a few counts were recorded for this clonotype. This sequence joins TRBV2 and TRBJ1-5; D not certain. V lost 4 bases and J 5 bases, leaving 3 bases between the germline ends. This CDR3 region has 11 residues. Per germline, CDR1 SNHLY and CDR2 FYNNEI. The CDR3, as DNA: TGTGCCAGCAGTGTTGATCAGCCCCAGCATTTT. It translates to CASSVDQPQHF.

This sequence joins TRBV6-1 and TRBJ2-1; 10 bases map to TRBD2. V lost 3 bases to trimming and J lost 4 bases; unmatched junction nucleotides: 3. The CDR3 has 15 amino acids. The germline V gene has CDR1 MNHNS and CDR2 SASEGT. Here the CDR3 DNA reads TGTGCCAGCAGTGATCGTAGCGGGAGGTACAATGAGCAGTTCTTC. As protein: CASSDRSGRYNEQFF.

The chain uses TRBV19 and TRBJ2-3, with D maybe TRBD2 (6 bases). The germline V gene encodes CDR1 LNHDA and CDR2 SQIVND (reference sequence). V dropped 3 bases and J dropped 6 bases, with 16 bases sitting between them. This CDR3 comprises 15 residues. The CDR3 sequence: CASSISGPPRDTQYF. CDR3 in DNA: TGTGCCAGTAGTATTAGCGGTCCTCCGAGGGATACGCAGTATTTT.

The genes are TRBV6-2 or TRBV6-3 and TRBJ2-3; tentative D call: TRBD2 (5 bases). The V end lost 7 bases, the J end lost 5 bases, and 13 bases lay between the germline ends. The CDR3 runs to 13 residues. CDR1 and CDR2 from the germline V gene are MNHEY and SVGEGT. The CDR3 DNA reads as TGTGCCAGCACTCTCACTAGGAAAGATACGCAGTATTTT. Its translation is CASTLTRKDTQYF.

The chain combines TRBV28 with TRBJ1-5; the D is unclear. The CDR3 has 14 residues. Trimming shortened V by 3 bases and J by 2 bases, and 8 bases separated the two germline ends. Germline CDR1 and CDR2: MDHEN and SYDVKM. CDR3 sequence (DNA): TGTGCCAGCAGTTTGCGGGTCGGCAATCAGCCCCAGCATTTT. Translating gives CASSLRVGNQPQHF. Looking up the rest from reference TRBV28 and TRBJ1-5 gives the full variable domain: DVKVTQSSRYLVKRTGEKVFLECVQDMDHENMFWYRQDPGLGLRLIYFSYDVKMKEKGDIPEGYSVSREKKERFSLILESASTNQTSMYLCASSLRVGNQPQHFGDGTRLSIL.

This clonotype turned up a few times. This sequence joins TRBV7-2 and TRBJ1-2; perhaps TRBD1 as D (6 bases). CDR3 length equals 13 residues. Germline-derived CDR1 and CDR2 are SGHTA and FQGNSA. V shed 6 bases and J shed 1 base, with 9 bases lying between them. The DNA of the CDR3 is TGTGCCAGCAGTCAGGGGTTTAACTATGGCTACACCTTC. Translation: CASSQGFNYGYTF.

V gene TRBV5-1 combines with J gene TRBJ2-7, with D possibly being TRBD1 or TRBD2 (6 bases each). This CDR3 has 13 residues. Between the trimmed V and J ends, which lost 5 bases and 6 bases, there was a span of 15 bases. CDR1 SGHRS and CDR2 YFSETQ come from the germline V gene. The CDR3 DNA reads TGCGCCAGCAGTCCAGCCAAGGGGGGCGAGCAGTACTTC. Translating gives CASSPAKGGEQYF.

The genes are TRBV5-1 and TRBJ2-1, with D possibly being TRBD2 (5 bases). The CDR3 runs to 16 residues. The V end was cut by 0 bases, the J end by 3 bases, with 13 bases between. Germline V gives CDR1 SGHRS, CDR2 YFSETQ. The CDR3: CASSLEVGEGYNEQFF. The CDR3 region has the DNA TGCGCCAGCAGCTTGGAGGTCGGAGAGGGCTACAATGAGCAGTTCTTC.

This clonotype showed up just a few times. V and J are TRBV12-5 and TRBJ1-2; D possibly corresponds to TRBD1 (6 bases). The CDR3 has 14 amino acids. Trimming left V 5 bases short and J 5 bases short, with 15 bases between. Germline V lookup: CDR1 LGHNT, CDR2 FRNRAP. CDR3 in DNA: TGTGCTAGTGGTGCCATGGGGGCGAAATATGGCTACACCTTC. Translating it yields CASGAMGAKYGYTF. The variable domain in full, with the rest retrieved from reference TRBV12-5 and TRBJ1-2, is DARVTQTPRHKVTEMGQEVTMRCQPILGHNTVFWYRQTMMQGLELLAYFRNRAPLDDSGMPKDRFSAEMPDATLATLKIQPSEPRDSAVYFCASGAMGAKYGYTFGSGTRLTVV.

CDR3 loop: CASSLVRLAGGVEQFF. The DNA of the CDR3 is TGTGCCAGCAGCTTAGTAAGGCTAGCGGGGGGGGTTGAGCAGTTCTTC. This chain links TRBV7-2 with TRBJ2-1, with 12 positions matching TRBD2. CDR1 SGHTA and CDR2 FQGNSA come from the germline V gene. This CDR3 has 16 amino acids. V dropped 1 base and J dropped 9; count of bases not matched to a gene: 7.

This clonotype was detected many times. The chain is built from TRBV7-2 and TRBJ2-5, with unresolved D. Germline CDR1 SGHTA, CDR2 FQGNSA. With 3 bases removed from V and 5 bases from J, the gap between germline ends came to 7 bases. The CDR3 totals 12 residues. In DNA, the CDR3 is TGTGCCAGCAGCTTTTCCGGTGAGACCCAGTACTTC. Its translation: CASSFSGETQYF.

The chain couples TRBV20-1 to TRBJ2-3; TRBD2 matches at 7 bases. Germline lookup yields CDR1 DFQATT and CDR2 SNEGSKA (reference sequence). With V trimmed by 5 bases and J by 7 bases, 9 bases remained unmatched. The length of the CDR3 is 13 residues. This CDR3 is CSAPRTGTNTQYF. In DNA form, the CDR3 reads TGCAGTGCTCCTAGAACCGGGACTAATACGCAGTATTTT.